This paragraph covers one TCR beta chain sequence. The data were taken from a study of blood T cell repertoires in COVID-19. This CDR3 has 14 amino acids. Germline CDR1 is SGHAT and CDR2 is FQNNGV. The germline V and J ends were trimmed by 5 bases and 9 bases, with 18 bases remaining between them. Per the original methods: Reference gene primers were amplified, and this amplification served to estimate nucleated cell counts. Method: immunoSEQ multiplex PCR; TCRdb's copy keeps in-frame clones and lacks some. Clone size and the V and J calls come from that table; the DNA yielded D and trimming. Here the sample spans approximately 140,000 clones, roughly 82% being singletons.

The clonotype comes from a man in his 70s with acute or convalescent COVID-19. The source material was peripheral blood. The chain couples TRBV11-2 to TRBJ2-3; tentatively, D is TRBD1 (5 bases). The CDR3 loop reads CASSGLGGARTQYF. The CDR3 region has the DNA TGTGCCAGCAGCGGATTGGGTGGGGCCAGGACGCAGTATTTT.